These T cell receptor beta chains were read from a single sample in a study of T-cell memory formation after mild COVID-19. TCRdb itself ran the 5' RACE reads through MiXCR, one entry per CDR3 protein. The data show about 620,000 distinct CDR3 sequences, about 20% seen once. The material sequenced was PBMCs or a T cell subset sorted from them (not recorded which). These receptors originate from an adult woman who had mild COVID-19 (a few samples of this study predate the infection). Cell type and time point are not known. Each CDR3 is given with its conserved first and last residue. D genes are given only for firm matches. Where a row states a size, it is once, few, many or the class of an expanded clone; other rows omit it.

TRBV7-2	TRBJ2-4	.	few	CASSSLPAGGAKNIQYF	TGTGCCAGCAGCTCCCTCCCGGCTGGCGGAGCCAAAAACATTCAGTACTTC
TRBV10-3	TRBJ1-5	.	many	CAISEQVNQPQHF	TGTGCCATCAGTGAACAGGTCAATCAGCCCCAGCATTTT
TRBV6-5	TRBJ1-5	TRBD1	.	CASSYPTGVGGNQPQHF	TGTGCCAGCAGTTACCCGACAGGGGTAGGGGGCAATCAGCCCCAGCATTTT
TRBV2	TRBJ1-3	.	few	CASTQYGNTIYF	TGTGCCAGCACACAGTATGGAAACACCATATATTTT
TRBV5-4	TRBJ2-3	.	few	CASNSWARGRGGPDTQYF	TGTGCCAGCAACAGCTGGGCAAGGGGCCGGGGTGGCCCAGATACGCAGTATTTT
TRBV24-1	TRBJ2-1	TRBD1	once	CATAISGTEFF	TGTGCCACCGCCATTTCGGGGACAGAGTTCTTC
TRBV5-1	TRBJ1-2	.	.	CASGHGDTRSGYTF	TGCGCCAGCGGCCACGGGGACACCCGCTCTGGCTACACCTTC
TRBV6-5	TRBJ1-1	TRBD1	.	CASSTEVGQDTEAFF	TGTGCCAGCAGTACGGAGGTAGGACAGGATACTGAAGCTTTCTTT
TRBV25-1	TRBJ2-3	.	.	CASRGYPTDTQYF	TGTGCCAGCCGGGGCTATCCCACAGATACGCAGTATTTT
TRBV3-1	TRBJ1-2	TRBD1	.	CASSQDWGRGIYGYTF	TGTGCCAGCAGCCAAGATTGGGGCAGGGGGATATATGGCTACACCTTC
TRBV24-1	TRBJ2-1	TRBD1	few	CATSDLGTGAYNEQFF	TGTGCCACCAGTGATTTAGGGACAGGGGCATACAATGAGCAGTTCTTC
TRBV7-9	TRBJ1-1	.	few	CASSLVSGREAFF	TGTGCCAGCAGCTTAGTAAGCGGTCGGGAAGCTTTCTTT
TRBV27	TRBJ1-5	.	few	CASRGFGVRGNQPQHF	TGTGCCAGCAGAGGGTTCGGGGTAAGGGGCAATCAGCCCCAGCATTTT